A single sample is the source of the 9 T cell receptor beta chains below, sequenced in a study of STAT5B mutations in CD4+ large granular lymphocyte leukemia. TCRdb's copy holds only in-frame clones and misses some; the assay was immunoSEQ multiplex PCR. The table includes fewer than 45,000 clones, approximately 80% detected once. Sequences were obtained from CD4+ T cells from blood buffy coats. These TCRs come from a human donor in good health.

The chain is built from TRBV6-1 and TRBJ1-6, with D hard to call. This CDR3 contains 12 residues. Germline V gives CDR1 MNHNS, CDR2 SASEGT. Trimming pared 7 bases from V and 6 bases from J, leaving 7 bases between. CDR3 sequence (DNA): TGTGCCAGCACGGCGGGTAATTCACCCCTCCACTTT. It translates to CASTAGNSPLHF.

The chain joins TRBV5-6 to TRBJ1-2; 7 bases line up with TRBD1. V shed 3 bases, J shed 1 base, and the junction held 15 bases outside the gene matches. CDR1 and CDR2 (germline): SGHDT, YYEEEE. This CDR3 comprises 18 residues. CDR3 residues: CASSSSRGTDSFNYGYTF. CDR3 nucleotides: TGTGCCAGCAGCTCCTCCAGGGGGACCGACTCCTTTAACTATGGCTACACCTTC. The complete variable domain, with remaining parts taken from reference TRBV5-6 and TRBJ1-2, reads DAGVTQSPTHLIKTRGQQVTLRCSPKSGHDTVSWYQQALGQGPQFIFQYYEEEERQRGNFPDRFSGHQFPNYSSELNVNALLLGDSALYLCASSSSRGTDSFNYGYTFGSGTRLTVV.

The CDR3 DNA sequence: TGTGCCAGCAGTTTCGGACAGGGGTATAATTCACCCCTCCACTTT. It codes for CASSFGQGYNSPLHF. The V call is TRBV27, the J call TRBJ1-6, with 9 bases lining up with TRBD1. Trimming removed 3 bases from V and 4 bases from J; junction bases left unmatched: 1. The CDR3 totals 15 residues. Germline-derived CDR1 and CDR2 are MNHEY and SMNVEV (reference sequence).

V and J are TRBV5-1 and TRBJ2-1, with no clear D. The CDR3 loop spans 14 amino acids. Germline V gene lookup returns CDR1 SGHRS and CDR2 YFSETQ. Trimming shortened V by 2 bases and J by 3 bases, and 9 bases separated the two germline ends. The CDR3 DNA sequence: TGCGCCAGCAGCTTAAGGGAATACTACAATGAGCAGTTCTTC. The encoded protein is CASSLREYYNEQFF.

The genes are TRBV29-1 and TRBJ2-7, with D hard to call. Germline V lookup: CDR1 SQVTM, CDR2 ANQGSEA. V was cut by 6 bases and J by 5 bases, with 17 bases left in between. This CDR3 contains 13 residues. The CDR3 DNA follows: TGCAGCGTCCGTGGTCCTATCGGCCACGAGCAGTACTTC. Encoded protein: CSVRGPIGHEQYF.

The V call is TRBV4-2, the J call TRBJ2-3, with D perhaps TRBD2 (6 bases). With 5 bases removed from V and 2 bases from J, the gap between germline ends came to 11 bases. Per germline, CDR1 LGHNA and CDR2 YNFKEQ. The CDR3 length is 14 residues. This chain's CDR3 is CASSASGSTDTQYF. In DNA form, the CDR3 reads TGTGCCAGCAGCGCAAGCGGGTCCACAGATACGCAGTATTTT.

CDR3: CASSSGQGEAFF. The CDR3 DNA sequence: TGTGCCAGCAGCTCGGGACAGGGAGAAGCTTTCTTT. This sequence joins TRBV11-1 and TRBJ1-1, with TRBD1 identical over 9 bases. Losses at the gene ends were 4 bases for V and 8 bases for J; bases not matched to a gene: 2. CDR1 and CDR2 from the germline V gene are SGHAT and FQDESV (reference sequence). This CDR3 has 12 amino acids.

The chain couples TRBV5-1 to TRBJ2-1; the match to TRBD2 covers 11 bases. Germline V gene sequence: CDR1 SGHRS, CDR2 YFSETQ. The CDR3 is made up of 18 amino acids. V was pared by 7 bases and J by 0 bases, with 12 bases of the junction left unmatched. The CDR3 nucleotides are TGCGCCAGCGAGGAGAGACTAGCGGGGTCGAGCTCCTACAATGAGCAGTTCTTC. It is translated as CASEERLAGSSSYNEQFF.

The chain couples TRBV18 to TRBJ1-2, with 12 bases identical to TRBD1. Germline V gene lookup returns CDR1 KGHSH and CDR2 LQKENI. This CDR3 comprises 14 residues. V lost 6 bases to trimming and J lost 7 bases; unmatched junction nucleotides: 6. Written as DNA, the CDR3 is TGTGCCAGCTCCGCCGGGACAGGGGGCTTTGGCTACACCTTC. Amino acid sequence: CASSAGTGGFGYTF.